Listed here is a single TCR beta chain. Its target is not known. Autoimmune disease history or systemic immunosuppression meant exclusion. The CDR3 runs to 14 residues. Trimming pared 6 bases from V and 1 base from J, leaving 13 bases between. Germline CDR1 SGHRS, CDR2 YFSETQ. Data came from immunoSEQ multiplex PCR; TCRdb stores just in-frame clones and leaves some out. The sample carries about 60,000 clones, around 81% recorded once. This sample was taken from a study of OX40 agonist ivuxolimab in advanced cancers. About the study: The mean age was about 57 years, ranging from about 20 to 79, with around four fifths of participants male. Study-wide results and caveats: Researchers did not establish what antigens the expanded peripheral T cells target. CD8+ T cells showed, on average, more clonal expansion than CD4+ cells.

The gene calls are TRBV5-1 and TRBJ2-5; D is unclear. Sequencing used CD4+ or CD8+ T cells sorted from blood, obtained in a trial of the OX40 agonist ivuxolimab. This sequence originates from an adult with an advanced solid tumor such as melanoma, head and neck, liver or kidney cancer. The CDR3 coding sequence is TGCGCCAGCAATGACGGACCCCTCCAAGAGACCCAGTACTTC. Amino acids: CASNDGPLQETQYF.